This T cell receptor (beta chain) was sequenced for a study of T cells in Graves' hyperthyroidism and ophthalmopathy. What was amplified from RNA transcripts were TCR beta CDR3 regions. Initially, a first-round RT-PCR of the TCR CDR3 employed the HTBI primer set. TCRdb analysed the multiplex PCR reads with MiXCR anew, one entry per CDR3 protein. The repertoire holds approximately 700,000 distinct CDR3 sequences, with 45% as singletons. V was cut by 5 bases and J by 0 bases, with 8 bases left in between. This CDR3 spans 14 amino acids. Germline V gene lookup returns CDR1 SQVTM and CDR2 ANQGSEA. Material for sequencing was peripheral blood or thyroid tissue (not recorded which). This TCR was recovered from an adult man with Graves' disease, either hyperthyroidism or ophthalmopathy (not recorded which). This sequence joins TRBV29-1 and TRBJ1-6; D possibly corresponds to TRBD1 (6 bases). The CDR3 here is CSVTGSSYNSPLHF. The CDR3 DNA follows: TGCAGCGTTACAGGGAGCTCCTATAATTCACCCCTCCACTTT.